This TCR beta chain was recorded in a study of blood T cell repertoires in COVID-19. Looking at the study overall: The samples span acute and convalescent COVID-19 from the United States, Italy and Spain. In each case, the material was cDNA or gDNA derived from T cells, B-cell-depleted T cells, or PBMCs.

The CDR3 covers 13 residues. V was shortened by 4 bases and J by 2 bases, with 8 bases between the two germline ends. Germline V lookup: CDR1 SGHAT, CDR2 FQNNGV. In the study's own analysis: Amplification of reference gene primers was used by the study to estimate nucleated cell counts. Method: immunoSEQ multiplex PCR; TCRdb's copy keeps in-frame clones and lacks some. That table supplies the V and J calls and clone size; D and trimming were determined from the DNA. Seen here are 240,000 or so clones, approximately 83% observed once, and the top ten hold more than 8%. This clone was counted once. V and J are TRBV11-2 and TRBJ1-1; no reliable D call. The sequence was obtained from an elderly woman with acute or convalescent COVID-19. The specimen was peripheral blood. The CDR3 region is CASSSAVNTEAFF. The CDR3 nucleotides read TGTGCCAGCAGCTCTGCAGTTAACACTGAAGCTTTCTTT.